This T cell receptor (beta chain) was captured by sequencing in a study of identical twins. From the 5' RACE reads, TCRdb called clonotypes with MiXCR, one entry per CDR3 protein. The sample consists of roughly 690,000 distinct CDR3 sequences, roughly 20% of them appearing once. Separately, the same data were catalogued under a study of T cells expressing NK-cell markers. This second study notes: HCMV seropositivity characterized most of the eight sequenced donors, and seronegativity one.

The sequenced sample was PBMCs. This clonotype originated in a woman under 30 in good health.

CDR3 coding DNA: TGTGCCAGCAGCTTAGCACCGACCCCGGCCTACGAGCAGTACTTC. Translation gives CASSLAPTPAYEQYF. The chain recombines TRBV7-2 with TRBJ2-7; D is undetermined. The CDR3 consists of 15 residues. Germline loops: CDR1 SGHTA, CDR2 FQGNSA. The V and J ends lost 0 bases and 2 bases respectively, with 11 bases between them.